These 29 T cell receptor beta chains came from one sample sequenced in a study of blood T cell repertoires in COVID-19. TCRdb's table, derived via immunoSEQ multiplex PCR, lists solely in-frame clones and lacks some. The table includes some 400,000 clones, 70% to 85% detected once. Sequenced sample: peripheral blood. The source is a human donor with acute or convalescent COVID-19. The donor label of this sample is uncertain.

The V gene is TRBV7-9, the J gene TRBJ2-1; 9 positions agree with TRBD2. Per the germline V gene, CDR1 is SEHNR and CDR2 is FQNEAQ (reference sequence). This CDR3 contains 14 residues. The J segment lost 8 bases and the V segment lost 5 bases, leaving 7 bases of the junction unmatched. The CDR3 region is CASSKGGRAYEQFF. CDR3 nucleotides: TGTGCCAGCAGCAAGGGCGGGAGGGCCTATGAGCAGTTCTTC.

The chain links TRBV28 to TRBJ1-2; possibly TRBD1 for D (6 bases). V was shortened by 4 bases and J by 4 bases, with 13 bases between the two germline ends. The CDR3 is 14 amino acids. Germline CDR1 is MDHEN and CDR2 is SYDVKM. The CDR3 sequence is CASSYGDILYGYTF. DNA of the CDR3: TGTGCCAGCAGTTACGGGGACATCCTCTATGGCTACACCTTC.

The V call is TRBV6-5, the J call TRBJ1-1; D is perhaps TRBD1 (5 bases). CDR1 MNHEY and CDR2 SVGAGI come from the germline V gene. Trimming left V 5 bases short and J 3 bases short, with 7 bases between. The CDR3 contains 12 residues. The CDR3 DNA reads as TGTGCCAGCAGTAGGGGTTACACTGAAGCTTTCTTT. Translated, it gives CASSRGYTEAFF.

This clone has ten or more counts. The rearrangement joins TRBV6-2 or TRBV6-3 to TRBJ1-1, with D unresolved. Trimming took 5 bases from V and 4 from J, leaving 5 bases between them. The CDR3 spans 11 residues. The germline gives CDR1 MNHEY, CDR2 SVGEGT. Here the CDR3 reads CASSILTEAFF. The CDR3 nucleotides are TGTGCCAGCAGTATCCTCACTGAAGCTTTCTTT.

The rearrangement links TRBV29-1 to TRBJ2-5; D possibly corresponds to TRBD1 (6 bases). With 6 bases removed from V and 3 bases from J, the gap between germline ends came to 11 bases. Germline V gives CDR1 SQVTM, CDR2 ANQGSEA. CDR3 length: 12 amino acids. Written as DNA, the CDR3 is TGCAGCGTGGTGGGACAAAAAGAGACCCAGTACTTC. Translated: CSVVGQKETQYF.

V usage is TRBV5-5 and J usage is TRBJ1-1; 9 bases align to TRBD1. The germline gives CDR1 SGHKS, CDR2 YYEKEE (reference sequence). This CDR3 contains 18 residues. J was trimmed by 0 bases and V by 2 bases; bases with no gene match: 11. The CDR3 reads CASSFHTGGYVMNTEAFF. The CDR3 DNA reads TGTGCCAGCAGCTTCCACACAGGGGGCTACGTCATGAACACTGAAGCTTTCTTT.

The V call is TRBV19, the J call TRBJ2-2; TRBD2 aligns across 13 bases. CDR1 and CDR2 (germline): LNHDA, SQIVND (reference sequence). V trimming: 6 bases; J trimming: 5 bases; junction bases outside the gene matches: 0. The CDR3 is 14 residues long. DNA of the CDR3: TGTGCCAGTAGACTAGCGGGAGGGACCGGGGAGCTGTTTTTT. It translates to CASRLAGGTGELFF.

V is TRBV5-4 and J is TRBJ2-7; D uncertain. This CDR3 spans 13 amino acids. Germline values: CDR1 SGHNT, CDR2 YYREEE (reference sequence). Trimming cost V 1 base and J 0 bases, with 5 bases left between them. This CDR3 is CASSLISSYEQYF. The CDR3, as DNA: TGTGCCAGCAGCTTGATCAGCTCCTACGAGCAGTACTTC.

J is TRBJ2-3 and V is TRBV5-1; tentatively, D is TRBD1 (6 bases). This CDR3 has 14 residues. Germline assignment: CDR1 SGHRS and CDR2 YFSETQ. V lost 6 bases and J lost 5, with 16 bases in between. The CDR3 here is CASNRDKDGDTQYF. CDR3 coding DNA: TGCGCCAGCAACCGGGACAAGGATGGAGATACGCAGTATTTT.

This clone was counted once. The chain carries TRBV18 and TRBJ1-5; D not resolved. The V end was cut by 2 bases, the J end by 6 bases, with 11 bases between. Germline values: CDR1 KGHSH, CDR2 LQKENI. This CDR3 contains 14 residues. The CDR3 region has the DNA TGTGCCAGCTCACCAGTTGGGAGGACTCAGCCCCAGCATTTT. Translating it yields CASSPVGRTQPQHF.

V is TRBV7-9 and J is TRBJ2-7; the D is unclear. The V gene's germline CDR1 is SEHNR and CDR2 FQNEAQ (reference sequence). The CDR3 length is 12 residues. Trimming pared 3 bases from V and 2 bases from J, leaving 5 bases between. The CDR3 reads CASSFSPYEQYF. CDR3 bases: TGTGCCAGCAGCTTTTCTCCCTACGAGCAGTACTTC.

The CDR3 region is CASSEGQGISPLHF. The CDR3 bases are TGTGCCAGCAGTGAGGGACAGGGGATATCACCCCTCCACTTT. This sequence joins TRBV2 and TRBJ1-6; 10 nucleotides align to TRBD1. Germline V gene sequence: CDR1 SNHLY, CDR2 FYNNEI. The J segment lost 10 bases and the V segment lost 3 bases, leaving 3 bases of the junction unmatched. The CDR3 runs 14 residues.

The V and J genes are TRBV2 and TRBJ2-1; 13 positions agree with TRBD2. Germline CDR1 and CDR2: SNHLY and FYNNEI. The CDR3 is 13 residues long. Trimming removed 6 bases from V and 11 bases from J; junction bases left unmatched: 4. CDR3 sequence (DNA): TGTGCCAGCAGGGGACTAGCGGGGAGTCAGCAGTTCTTC. It yields the protein CASRGLAGSQQFF.

This clone occurred a few times. This chain links TRBV11-1 with TRBJ1-1; a weak D match, TRBD1 (5 bases). V was cut by 3 bases and J by 1 base, with 12 bases left in between. The CDR3 is 15 residues long. Germline V gene lookup returns CDR1 SGHAT and CDR2 FQDESV (reference sequence). CDR3 in DNA: TGTGCCAGCAGCTTTTGGGGGGGAACGAACACTGAAGCTTTCTTT. This gives the protein CASSFWGGTNTEAFF.

The genes are TRBV7-9 and TRBJ2-3, with D possibly TRBD2 on 6 matching bases. The CDR3 is made up of 17 amino acids. Trimming left V 5 bases short and J 2 bases short, with 20 bases between. Germline V gene sequence: CDR1 SEHNR, CDR2 FQNEAQ (reference sequence). The CDR3 bases are TGTGCCAGCAGCCCCCAAAGGGGCGGGATTTCCACAGATACGCAGTATTTT. Translation gives CASSPQRGGISTDTQYF.

The rearrangement joins TRBV5-6 to TRBJ2-3; maybe TRBD1 (5 bases). This CDR3 region has 14 residues. CDR1 is SGHDT and CDR2 is YYEEEE in the germline V gene. V was clipped by 1 base and J by 8 bases, with 14 bases between them. This CDR3 reads CASSLRQAQGTQYF. The CDR3 coding sequence is TGTGCCAGCAGCTTGAGGCAAGCCCAGGGTACGCAGTATTTT.

The chain links TRBV15 to TRBJ1-5; 9 bases agree with TRBD1. The trim removed 8 bases at V and 3 bases at J, leaving 8 bases unmatched. In germline, CDR1 is LNHNV, CDR2 YYDKDF (reference sequence). The CDR3 contains 15 residues. In nucleotides, the CDR3 is TGTGCCACCCGTACCGGGACAGGGTACAATCAGCCCCAGCATTTT. The encoded protein is CATRTGTGYNQPQHF.

The V and J genes are TRBV20-1 and TRBJ1-1, with a possible D match to TRBD1 (5 bases). V shed 3 bases and J shed 1 base, with 9 bases lying between them. This CDR3 is built from 13 residues. Germline loops: CDR1 DFQATT, CDR2 SNEGSKA (reference sequence). The CDR3 protein is CSASDTGNTEAFF. Here the CDR3 DNA reads TGCAGTGCTAGTGATACAGGGAACACTGAAGCTTTCTTT.

Remarks on this clone: Other DNA sequences in this specimen translate into the identical CDR3. The chain is built from TRBV2 and TRBJ1-4; 11 bases fit TRBD1. The V gene's germline CDR1 is SNHLY and CDR2 FYNNEI. This CDR3 contains 14 residues. V lost 6 bases to trimming and J lost 8 bases; unmatched junction nucleotides: 5. CDR3 residues: CASRAGTGGEKLFF. The CDR3 DNA sequence: TGTGCCAGCAGAGCCGGGACAGGGGGAGAAAAACTGTTTTTT.

The rearrangement joins TRBV3-1 (or the pseudogene TRBV3-2) to TRBJ1-4, with 9 bases identical to TRBD1. Germline V gives CDR1 LGHDT, CDR2 YNNKEL (reference sequence). The V and J ends lost 3 bases and 9 bases, in that order; junction bases with no gene match: 8. The CDR3 has 15 amino acids. The CDR3 is CASSHGAGQGKKLFF. The CDR3 DNA sequence: TGTGCCAGCAGCCATGGAGCGGGACAGGGTAAAAAACTGTTTTTT.

The gene calls are TRBV19 and TRBJ2-7, with TRBD1 matching over 9 bases. This CDR3 comprises 14 residues. Germline values: CDR1 LNHDA, CDR2 SQIVND (reference sequence). V shed 6 bases and J 4 bases; nucleotides not matched to a gene: 7. CDR3 coding DNA: TGTGCCAGTAGCTGGGGACAGGGTACTTACGAGCAGTACTTC. It specifies CASSWGQGTYEQYF.

V is TRBV28 and J is TRBJ1-3; the D gene is possibly TRBD1 (6 bases). V lost 7 bases to trimming and J lost 1 base, with 14 bases between them. This CDR3 has 15 residues. Germline CDR1 is MDHEN and CDR2 is SYDVKM. The CDR3 nucleotides read TGTGCCAGCAAACCACACACAGGGTCTGGAAACACCATATATTTT. This codes for CASKPHTGSGNTIYF.

This clone appeared a few times. This sequence joins TRBV6-5 and TRBJ2-4; 7 bases agree with TRBD2. J gave up 6 bases and V 7 bases, and 12 bases lay outside the gene matches. CDR3 length equals 15 residues. Germline CDR1 MNHEY, CDR2 SVGAGI. The CDR3 reads CASKGFGLAVNIQYF. The DNA for the CDR3 is TGTGCCAGCAAAGGGTTTGGGCTAGCGGTAAACATTCAGTACTTC.

The chain employs TRBV7-2 and TRBJ1-6; 8 bases map to TRBD1. The CDR3 runs to 14 residues. The germline V gene has CDR1 SGHTA and CDR2 FQGNSA. V gave up 5 bases and J gave up 13 bases; unmatched junction bases: 10. CDR3: CASSLPGTGQPLHF. In nucleotides, the CDR3 is TGTGCCAGCAGCCTTCCGGGGACAGGTCAGCCCCTCCACTTT.

V gene TRBV27 combines with J gene TRBJ2-1; D call uncertain. V was clipped by 4 bases and J by 3 bases, with 10 bases between them. The length of the CDR3 is 14 residues. The germline V gene has CDR1 MNHEY and CDR2 SMNVEV (reference sequence). CDR3 DNA sequence: TGTGCCAGCAGTTATGGGCCGGTCTACAATGAGCAGTTCTTC. This sequence encodes CASSYGPVYNEQFF.

The CDR3 protein is CASSLLLQGITSPLHF. As DNA, the CDR3 is TGTGCCAGCAGCTTGCTTCTGCAGGGGATAACTTCACCCCTCCACTTT. The chain employs TRBV5-5 and TRBJ1-6; D is possibly TRBD1 (6 bases). V was pared by 1 base and J by 9 bases, with 17 bases between. The CDR3 extends over 16 amino acids. CDR1 is SGHKS, CDR2 YYEKEE, per germline (reference sequence).

This sequence joins TRBV3-1 (or the pseudogene TRBV3-2) and TRBJ1-1, with no clear D. In germline, CDR1 is LGHDT, CDR2 YNNKEL (reference sequence). The CDR3 contains 12 residues. Trimming shortened V by 2 bases and J by 9 bases, and 10 bases separated the two germline ends. This CDR3 is CASSQLPSKAFF. CDR3 bases: TGTGCCAGCAGCCAACTCCCCTCTAAAGCTTTCTTT.

The chain recombines TRBV5-1 with TRBJ2-7; 9 nucleotides agree with TRBD2. The CDR3 is 15 residues long. The V and J ends lost 4 bases and 3 bases, in that order; junction bases with no gene match: 8. Germline V lookup: CDR1 SGHRS, CDR2 YFSETQ. Written as DNA, the CDR3 is TGCGCCAGCAGCACCCTAGCGGGGAACATCTACGAGCAGTACTTC. Translating it yields CASSTLAGNIYEQYF. The full variable domain, with the rest looked up from reference TRBV5-1 and TRBJ2-7, is KAGVTQTPRYLIKTRGQQVTLSCSPISGHRSVSWYQQTPGQGLQFLFEYFSETQRNKGNFPGRFSGRQFSNSRSEMNVSTLELGDSALYLCASSTLAGNIYEQYFGPGTRLTVT.

The chain recombines TRBV3-1 (or the pseudogene TRBV3-2) with TRBJ1-5, with TRBD1 identical over 9 bases. The CDR3 contains 17 residues. V lost 4 bases, J lost 2 bases, and 9 bases stayed unmatched. Germline V lookup: CDR1 LGHDT, CDR2 YNNKEL (reference sequence). The CDR3 coding sequence is TGTGCCAGCAGCCCTACAGGGGGCATGGACGGCAATCAGCCCCAGCATTTT. This gives the protein CASSPTGGMDGNQPQHF.